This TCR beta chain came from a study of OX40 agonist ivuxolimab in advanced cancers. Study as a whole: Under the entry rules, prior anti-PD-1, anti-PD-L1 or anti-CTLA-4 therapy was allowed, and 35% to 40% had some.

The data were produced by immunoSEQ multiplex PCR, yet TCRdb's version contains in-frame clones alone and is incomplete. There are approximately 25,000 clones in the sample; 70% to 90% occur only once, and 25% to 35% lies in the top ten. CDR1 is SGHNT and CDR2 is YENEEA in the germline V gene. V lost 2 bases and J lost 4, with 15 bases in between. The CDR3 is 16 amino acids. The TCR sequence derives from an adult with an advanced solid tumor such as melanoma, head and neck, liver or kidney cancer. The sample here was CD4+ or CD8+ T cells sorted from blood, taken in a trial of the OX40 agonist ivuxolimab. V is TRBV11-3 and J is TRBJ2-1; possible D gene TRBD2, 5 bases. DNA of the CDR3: TGTGCCAGCAGCTTAAAGAATAGAGAGGGATACAATGAGCAGTTCTTC. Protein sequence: CASSLKNREGYNEQFF.